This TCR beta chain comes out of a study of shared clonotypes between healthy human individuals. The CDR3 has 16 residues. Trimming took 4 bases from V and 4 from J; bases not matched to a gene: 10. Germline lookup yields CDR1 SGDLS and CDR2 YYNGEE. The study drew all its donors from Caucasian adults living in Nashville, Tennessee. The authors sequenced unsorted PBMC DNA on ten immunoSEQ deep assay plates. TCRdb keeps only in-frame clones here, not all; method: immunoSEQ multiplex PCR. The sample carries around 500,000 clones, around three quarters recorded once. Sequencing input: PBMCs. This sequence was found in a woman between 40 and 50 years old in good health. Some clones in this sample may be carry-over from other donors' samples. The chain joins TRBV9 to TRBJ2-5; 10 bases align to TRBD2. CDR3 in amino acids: CASSSQPSGSGETQYF. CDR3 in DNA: TGTGCCAGCAGCTCCCAGCCTAGCGGGAGCGGAGAGACCCAGTACTTC.